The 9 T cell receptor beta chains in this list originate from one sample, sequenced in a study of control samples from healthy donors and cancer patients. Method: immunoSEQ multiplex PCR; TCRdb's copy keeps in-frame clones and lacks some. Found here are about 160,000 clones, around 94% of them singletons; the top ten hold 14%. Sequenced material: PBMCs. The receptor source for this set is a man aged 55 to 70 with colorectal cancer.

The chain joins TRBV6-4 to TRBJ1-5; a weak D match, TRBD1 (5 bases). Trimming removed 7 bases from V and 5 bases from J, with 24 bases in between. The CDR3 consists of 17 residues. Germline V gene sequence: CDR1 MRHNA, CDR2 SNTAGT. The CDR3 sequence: CASTGGGGRESDQPQHF. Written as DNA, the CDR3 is TGTGCCAGCACCGGGGGTGGTGGGAGAGAAAGCGATCAGCCCCAGCATTTT.

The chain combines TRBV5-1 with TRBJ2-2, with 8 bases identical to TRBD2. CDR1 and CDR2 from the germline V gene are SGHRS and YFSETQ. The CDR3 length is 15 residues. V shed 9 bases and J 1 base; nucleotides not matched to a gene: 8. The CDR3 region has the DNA TGCGCCACCACTCCGGGGGGGGAGAACACCGGGGAGCTGTTTTTT. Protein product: CATTPGGENTGELFF.

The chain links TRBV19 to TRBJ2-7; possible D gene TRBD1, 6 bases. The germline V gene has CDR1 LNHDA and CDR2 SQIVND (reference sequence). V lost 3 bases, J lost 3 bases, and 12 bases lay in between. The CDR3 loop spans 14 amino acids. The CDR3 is CASSILQGNYEQYF. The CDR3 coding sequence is TGTGCCAGTAGTATCCTACAGGGTAACTACGAGCAGTACTTC.

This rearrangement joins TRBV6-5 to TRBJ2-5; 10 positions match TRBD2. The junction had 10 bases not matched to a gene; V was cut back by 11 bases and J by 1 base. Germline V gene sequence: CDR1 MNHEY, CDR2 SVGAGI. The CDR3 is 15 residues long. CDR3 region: CASNRLAGAQETQYF. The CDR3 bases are TGTGCCTCCAACAGGCTAGCGGGGGCCCAAGAGACCCAGTACTTC.

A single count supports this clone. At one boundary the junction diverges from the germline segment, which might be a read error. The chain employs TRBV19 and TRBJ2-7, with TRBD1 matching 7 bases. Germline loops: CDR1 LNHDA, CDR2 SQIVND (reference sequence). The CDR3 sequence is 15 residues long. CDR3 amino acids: CASIINDRVSYEQYF. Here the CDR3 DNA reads TGTGCCAGTATTATAAACGACAGGGTATCCTACGAGCAGTACTTC.

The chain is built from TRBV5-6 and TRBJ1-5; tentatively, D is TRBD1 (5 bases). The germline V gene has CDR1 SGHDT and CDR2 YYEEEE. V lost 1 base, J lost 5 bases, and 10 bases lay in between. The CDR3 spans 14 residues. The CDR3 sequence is CASSLLRGDQPQHF. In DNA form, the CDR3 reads TGTGCCAGCAGCTTGCTTCGGGGGGATCAGCCCCAGCATTTT.

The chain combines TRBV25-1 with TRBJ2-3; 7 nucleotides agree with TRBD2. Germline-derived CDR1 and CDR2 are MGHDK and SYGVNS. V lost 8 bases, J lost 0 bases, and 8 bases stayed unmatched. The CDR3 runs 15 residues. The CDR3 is CASSMPGLSTDTQYF. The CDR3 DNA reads TGTGCCAGCTCAATGCCGGGACTAAGCACAGATACGCAGTATTTT.

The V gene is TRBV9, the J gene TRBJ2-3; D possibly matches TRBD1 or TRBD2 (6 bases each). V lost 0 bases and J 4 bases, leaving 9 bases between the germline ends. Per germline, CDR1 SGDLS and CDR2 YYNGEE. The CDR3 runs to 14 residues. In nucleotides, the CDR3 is TGTGCCAGCAGCGTAGGGGGGGCATCAGATACGCAGTATTTT. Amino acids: CASSVGGASDTQYF.

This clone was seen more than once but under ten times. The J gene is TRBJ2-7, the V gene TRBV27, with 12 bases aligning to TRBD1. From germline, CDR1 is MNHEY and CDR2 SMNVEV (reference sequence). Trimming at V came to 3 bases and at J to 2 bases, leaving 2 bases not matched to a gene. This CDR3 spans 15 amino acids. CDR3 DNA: TGTGCCAGCAGTTTGGGACAGGGGGCCACCTACGAGCAGTACTTC. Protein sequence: CASSLGQGATYEQYF.